The 22 T cell receptor beta chains in this list originate from one sample, sequenced in a study of identical twins. Via MiXCR, TCRdb re-called the 5' RACE reads, giving one row per CDR3 protein. Seen here are approximately 550,000 distinct CDR3 sequences, 20% to 25% observed once, and the top ten hold 0.45% to 0.5%. The same sample was also used in a study of yellow fever vaccine responses in identical twins.

Sequenced: CD4+ T cells sorted from blood. The source is a woman between 18 and 29 years old in good health.

This clonotype was detected a few times. The chain recombines TRBV11-2 with TRBJ2-2, with TRBD1 as a possible D gene (6 bases). CDR1 and CDR2 from the germline V gene are SGHAT and FQNNGV. V lost 1 base and J lost 5, with 14 bases in between. The CDR3 is 16 amino acids. The CDR3 sequence is CASSLVRTVLTGELFF. CDR3 nucleotide sequence: TGTGCCAGCAGCTTAGTGCGGACAGTGTTGACCGGGGAGCTGTTTTTT. The whole variable domain, filled in from reference TRBV11-2 and TRBJ2-2, reads EAGVAQSPRYKIIEKRQSVAFWCNPISGHATLYWYQQILGQGPKLLIQFQNNGVVDDSQLPKDRFSAERLKGVDSTLKIQPAKLEDSAVYLCASSLVRTVLTGELFFGEGSRLTVL.

This clonotype was seen only a few times. V gene TRBV12-3 or TRBV12-4 combines with J gene TRBJ1-1, with 10 bases lining up with TRBD1. The CDR3 totals 17 residues. Trimming cost V 4 bases and J 4 bases; bases outside gene matches: 12. This CDR3 reads CASSYGRDRGWGTEAFF. The CDR3, as DNA: TGTGCCAGCAGTTACGGCCGGGACAGGGGTTGGGGCACTGAAGCTTTCTTT.

The chain uses TRBV18 and TRBJ2-7; TRBD2 matches at 8 bases. Trimming removed 3 bases from V and 6 bases from J; junction bases left unmatched: 4. Germline V CDR1 and CDR2: KGHSH, LQKENI. This CDR3 is built from 13 residues. The CDR3 DNA reads as TGTGCCAGCTCACCCGGGACTAGTACCGAGCAGTACTTC. It specifies CASSPGTSTEQYF.

The V call is TRBV20-1, the J call TRBJ1-1; tentative D call: TRBD1 (5 bases). This CDR3 has 12 amino acids. V lost 7 bases and J lost 7, with 16 bases in between. Germline CDR1 is DFQATT and CDR2 is SNEGSKA (reference sequence). The chain's CDR3 is CSGAPNGGEAFF. The DNA of the CDR3 is TGCAGTGGTGCCCCTAATGGGGGTGAAGCTTTCTTT.

This rearrangement joins TRBV3-1 to TRBJ2-3, with 7 bases matching TRBD1. Germline CDR1 and CDR2: LGHDT and YNNKEL (reference sequence). The CDR3 is made up of 14 amino acids. J lost 2 bases, V lost 7 bases, and 6 bases had no gene match. CDR3 loop: CASISGTDTDTQYF. CDR3 DNA sequence: TGTGCCAGCATATCCGGGACAGACACAGATACGCAGTATTTT.

V is TRBV7-3 and J is TRBJ2-6; possible D gene TRBD2, 5 bases. Trimming left V 10 bases short and J 1 base short, with 23 bases between. Germline CDR1 SGHTA, CDR2 FQGTGA. CDR3 length equals 18 residues. CDR3 residues: CAISLFGRTESGANVLTF. The CDR3 DNA follows: TGTGCCATCAGTTTATTTGGTCGGACTGAATCTGGGGCCAACGTCCTGACTTTC.

This chain uses TRBV7-8 with TRBJ2-1, with D perhaps matching TRBD1 (5 bases). The CDR3 is 16 amino acids. Germline CDR1 SGHVS, CDR2 FQNEAQ. V gave up 2 bases and J gave up 5 bases, with 16 bases separating them. CDR3 bases: TGTGCCAGCAGCTTACCATTGATGCCAGGGAACAATGAGCAGTTCTTC. As protein: CASSLPLMPGNNEQFF.

V gene TRBV19 combines with J gene TRBJ1-3; D is unclear. V was trimmed by 3 bases and J by 3 bases, leaving 6 bases between them. The CDR3 contains 13 residues. CDR1 LNHDA and CDR2 SQIVND come from the germline V gene (reference sequence). The CDR3 loop reads CASSIQLGNTIYF. CDR3 coding DNA: TGTGCCAGTAGTATTCAACTTGGAAACACCATATATTTT.

V is TRBV20-1 and J is TRBJ1-2, with D unclear. V lost 4 bases, J lost 0 bases, and 6 bases lay in between. Per the germline V gene, CDR1 is DFQATT and CDR2 is SNEGSKA (reference sequence). This CDR3 is 12 amino acids long. The CDR3 nucleotides read TGCAGTGCTACCACAGCTAACTATGGCTACACCTTC. Residues: CSATTANYGYTF.

The chain employs TRBV20-1 and TRBJ1-4; D not resolved. Germline loops: CDR1 DFQATT, CDR2 SNEGSKA (reference sequence). V was trimmed by 3 bases and J by 4 bases, leaving 12 bases between them. The CDR3 length is 14 residues. Here the CDR3 DNA reads TGCAGTGCTAGCCGCGGCACTATTAATGAAAAACTGTTTTTT. As protein: CSASRGTINEKLFF.

The chain joins TRBV28 to TRBJ2-7, with 7 positions matching TRBD1. The length of the CDR3 is 11 residues. Per the germline V gene, CDR1 is MDHEN and CDR2 is SYDVKM. V lost 9 bases to trimming and J lost 12 bases; unmatched junction nucleotides: 11. The CDR3 protein is CASREQGIGYF. CDR3 nucleotides: TGTGCCAGTCGCGAACAGGGGATAGGGTACTTC.

This clonotype was counted only a few times. The J gene is TRBJ1-2, the V gene TRBV27; 7 positions agree with TRBD1. Losses at the gene ends were 3 bases for V and 6 bases for J; bases not matched to a gene: 10. The CDR3 is 15 amino acids. Germline values: CDR1 MNHEY, CDR2 SMNVEV (reference sequence). The CDR3 region is CASSFLDRANNGYTF. As DNA, the CDR3 is TGTGCCAGCAGTTTCCTCGACAGGGCAAATAATGGCTACACCTTC.

This clonotype has more than one count but fewer than ten. J is TRBJ2-2 and V is TRBV12-3 or TRBV12-4; D tentatively reads TRBD1 or TRBD2 (5 bases each). The CDR3 totals 17 residues. Trimming removed 1 base at V and 2 bases at J, with 14 bases between. CDR3: CASSLVGPLANTGELFF. The CDR3, as DNA: TGTGCCAGCAGTTTAGTGGGGCCTCTAGCTAACACCGGGGAGCTGTTTTTT.

This clonotype was counted between two and nine times. This chain joins TRBV12-3 or TRBV12-4 and TRBJ2-7, with 15 bases lining up with TRBD2. J was trimmed by 6 bases and V by 6 bases; bases with no gene match: 6. The CDR3 is 15 amino acids. Here the CDR3 DNA reads TGTGCCAGCAGCATCGGACTAGCGGGAGGGGGCGAGCAGTACTTC. It encodes CASSIGLAGGGEQYF.

This clonotype was counted between two and nine times. This chain links TRBV5-1 with TRBJ2-7; D is undetermined. Germline-derived CDR1 and CDR2 are SGHRS and YFSETQ. Deletions cut 2 bases from V and 0 bases from J, with 9 bases between. This CDR3 region has 14 residues. DNA for the CDR3: TGCGCCAGCAGCTTACTCTCAAGCTCCTACGAGCAGTACTTC. This gives the protein CASSLLSSSYEQYF.

A few counts support this clonotype. The chain carries TRBV7-8 and TRBJ2-1; D may be TRBD2 (6 bases). This CDR3 has 14 amino acids. Trimming took 2 bases from V and 9 from J, leaving 14 bases between them. Germline V gives CDR1 SGHVS, CDR2 FQNEAQ. CDR3 loop: CASSLPRVGGEQFF. The CDR3 DNA reads as TGTGCCAGCAGCTTACCTCGGGTCGGGGGTGAGCAGTTCTTC.

This chain joins TRBV28 and TRBJ2-1; D is undetermined. The V end was cut by 4 bases, the J end by 6 bases, with 13 bases between. Germline V CDR1 and CDR2: MDHEN, SYDVKM. This CDR3 is built from 14 residues. CDR3 coding DNA: TGTGCCAGCAGTTCCACCATAGCATCCAATGAGCAGTTCTTC. It translates to CASSSTIASNEQFF.

This clonotype was seen more than once but under ten times. In nucleotides, the CDR3 is TGTGCCAGCAGGGCGACAGGGACCCTAAAAATCCTGACTTTC. Amino acid sequence: CASRATGTLKILTF. This sequence joins TRBV6-1 and TRBJ2-6; TRBD1 matches at 7 bases. Germline CDR1 and CDR2: MNHNS and SASEGT. Losses at the gene ends were 6 bases for V and 14 bases for J; bases not matched to a gene: 13. The CDR3 runs to 14 residues.

The gene calls are TRBV20-1 and TRBJ2-1, with TRBD2 matching over 10 bases. Germline CDR1 is DFQATT and CDR2 is SNEGSKA (reference sequence). This CDR3 contains 14 residues. With 4 bases clipped from V and 7 bases from J, the junction kept 7 bases outside the gene matches. This chain's CDR3 is CSATSGSSKNEQFF. CDR3 sequence (DNA): TGCAGTGCTACTAGCGGGAGTTCTAAGAATGAGCAGTTCTTC.

The chain uses TRBV19 and TRBJ2-1, with 9 bases fitting TRBD2. Losses at the gene ends were 5 bases for V and 6 bases for J; bases not matched to a gene: 14. The CDR3 spans 17 residues. Germline V CDR1 and CDR2: LNHDA, SQIVND (reference sequence). The CDR3 loop is CASSPQSGTSSSNEQFF. The CDR3 region has the DNA TGTGCCAGTAGTCCGCAGTCTGGGACTAGCTCTTCCAATGAGCAGTTCTTC.

The CDR3 loop reads CASSSPNPNEQFF. CDR3 in DNA: TGTGCCAGCAGTTCGCCTAATCCCAATGAGCAGTTCTTC. This chain connects TRBV28 to TRBJ2-1; D gene unclear. Trimming shortened V by 4 bases and J by 6 bases, and 10 bases separated the two germline ends. The V gene's germline CDR1 is MDHEN and CDR2 SYDVKM. This CDR3 has 13 residues.

This clonotype was detected a few times. The chain is built from TRBV20-1 and TRBJ2-1, with 11 positions matching TRBD2. J lost 3 bases, V lost 4 bases, and 5 bases had no gene match. Germline V gene lookup returns CDR1 DFQATT and CDR2 SNEGSKA (reference sequence). This CDR3 is built from 15 residues. This CDR3 reads CSATVLAGGYNEQFF. The CDR3, as DNA: TGCAGTGCTACCGTCCTAGCGGGAGGCTACAATGAGCAGTTCTTC.